A selection of T cell receptor beta chains follows, all from one sample in a study of regulatory T cells. Here immunoSEQ multiplex PCR was the method, and the copy in TCRdb shows in-frame clones only, minus some. The data show roughly 15,000 clones, about 92% seen once. The source material was CD8+ T cells sorted from blood. These TCRs come from a person aged 18 to 30 with CD3G deficiency. Both conserved end residues are part of each CDR3. The D gene is left open where the match is weak. Clone size appears in some rows only: once, few, many, or a class for an expanded clone.

CDR3: CASSPLGQGFQGNTIYF
DNA: TGTGCCAGCTCACCGCTCGGACAGGGCTTTCAAGGAAACACCATATATTTT
size: NA
J: TRBJ1-3
V: TRBV18
D: TRBD1

CDR3: CAISDYIENQPQHF
DNA: TGTGCCATCAGTGACTACATCGAAAATCAGCCCCAGCATTTT
size: NA
J: TRBJ1-5
V: TRBV10-3
D: NA

CDR3: CASTQDRGLGYTF
DNA: TGTGCCAGCACCCAGGACAGGGGTCTCGGCTACACCTTC
size: NA
J: TRBJ1-2
V: TRBV25-1
D: TRBD1

CDR3: CASSDGLAGGYNEQFF
DNA: TGTGCCAGCAGTGACGGACTAGCGGGGGGGTACAATGAGCAGTTCTTC
size: NA
J: TRBJ2-1
V: TRBV6-4
D: TRBD2

CDR3: CASSKRTSAEQFF
DNA: TGTGCCAGCAGCAAAAGGACTAGCGCCGAGCAGTTCTTC
size: NA
J: TRBJ2-1
V: TRBV7-9
D: TRBD2

CDR3: CASSQDSGTSGGKAGELFF
DNA: TGTGCCAGCAGCCAAGACTCCGGGACTAGCGGGGGGAAGGCCGGGGAGCTGTTTTTT
size: NA
J: TRBJ2-2
V: TRBV7-9
D: TRBD2

CDR3: CASSLVVGEKLFF
DNA: TGTGCCAGCAGCTTAGTCGTAGGGGAAAAACTGTTTTTT
size: NA
J: TRBJ1-4
V: TRBV7-6
D: NA

CDR3: CASSLGSGQEQFF
DNA: TGTGCCAGCAGCTTAGGTAGCGGTCAGGAGCAGTTCTTC
size: few
J: TRBJ2-1
V: TRBV7-8
D: NA

CDR3: CSVAAGQGYEQYF
DNA: TGCAGCGTTGCCGCGGGACAGGGATACGAGCAGTACTTC
size: NA
J: TRBJ2-7
V: TRBV29-1
D: TRBD1

CDR3: CASSHEDRDQPQHF
DNA: TGTGCCAGCAGCCACGAGGACAGGGATCAGCCCCAGCATTTT
size: NA
J: TRBJ1-5
V: TRBV7-2
D: TRBD1